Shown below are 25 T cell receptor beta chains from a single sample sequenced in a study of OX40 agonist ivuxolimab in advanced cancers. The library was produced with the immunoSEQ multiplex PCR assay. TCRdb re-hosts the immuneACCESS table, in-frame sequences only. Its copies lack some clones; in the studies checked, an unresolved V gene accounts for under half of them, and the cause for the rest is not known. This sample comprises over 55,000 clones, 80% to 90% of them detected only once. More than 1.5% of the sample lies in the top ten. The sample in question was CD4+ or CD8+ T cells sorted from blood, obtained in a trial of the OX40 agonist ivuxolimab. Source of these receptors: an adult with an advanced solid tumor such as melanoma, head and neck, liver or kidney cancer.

The CDR3 coding sequence is TGCGCCAGCAGCTGGGACAGGGCAGGCACTGAAGCTTTCTTT. Protein product: CASSWDRAGTEAFF. J is TRBJ1-1 and V is TRBV5-1; 9 positions match TRBD1. Germline values: CDR1 SGHRS, CDR2 YFSETQ. The junction had 4 bases not matched to a gene; V was cut back by 3 bases and J by 4 bases. This CDR3 comprises 14 residues.

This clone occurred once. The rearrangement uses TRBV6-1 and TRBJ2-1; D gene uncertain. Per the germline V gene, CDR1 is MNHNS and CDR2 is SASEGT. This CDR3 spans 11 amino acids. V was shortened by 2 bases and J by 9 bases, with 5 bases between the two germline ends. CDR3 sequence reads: CASSEYLEQFF. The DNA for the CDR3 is TGTGCCAGCAGTGAATATCTTGAGCAGTTCTTC.

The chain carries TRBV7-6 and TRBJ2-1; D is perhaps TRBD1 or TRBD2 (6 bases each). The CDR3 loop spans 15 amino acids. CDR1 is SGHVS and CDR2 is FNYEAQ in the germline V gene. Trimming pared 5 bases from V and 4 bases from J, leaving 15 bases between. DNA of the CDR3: TGTGCCAGCAGCCCGGCGGGGACACCTTACAATGAGCAGTTCTTC. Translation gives CASSPAGTPYNEQFF.

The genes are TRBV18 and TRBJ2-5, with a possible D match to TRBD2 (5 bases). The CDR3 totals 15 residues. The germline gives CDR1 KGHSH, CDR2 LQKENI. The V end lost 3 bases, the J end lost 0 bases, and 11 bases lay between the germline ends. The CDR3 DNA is TGTGCCAGCTCACCCTACGTGGGAGACCAAGAGACCCAGTACTTC. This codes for CASSPYVGDQETQYF.

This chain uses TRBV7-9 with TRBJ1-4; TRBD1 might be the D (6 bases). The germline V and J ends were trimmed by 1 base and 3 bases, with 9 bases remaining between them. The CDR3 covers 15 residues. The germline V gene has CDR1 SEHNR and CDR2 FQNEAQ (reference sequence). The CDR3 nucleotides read TGTGCCAGCAGCTTAGGACAGGCCTCTAATGAAAAACTGTTTTTT. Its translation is CASSLGQASNEKLFF.

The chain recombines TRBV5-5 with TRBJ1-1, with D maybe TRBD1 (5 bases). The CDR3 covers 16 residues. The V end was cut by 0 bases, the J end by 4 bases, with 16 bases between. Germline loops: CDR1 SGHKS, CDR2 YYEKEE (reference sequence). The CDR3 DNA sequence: TGTGCCAGCAGCTTGGAAGGGACTCCAGGGTCCACTGAAGCTTTCTTT. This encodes CASSLEGTPGSTEAFF.

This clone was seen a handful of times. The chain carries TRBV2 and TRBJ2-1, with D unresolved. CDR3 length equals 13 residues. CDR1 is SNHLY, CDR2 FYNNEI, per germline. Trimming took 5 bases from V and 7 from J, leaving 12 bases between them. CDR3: CASSQLSRNEQFF. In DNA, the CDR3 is TGTGCCAGCAGTCAACTTTCTAGAAATGAGCAGTTCTTC.

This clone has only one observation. The CDR3: CASSPQSTEAFF. The CDR3 nucleotides are TGTGCCAGCAGCCCCCAAAGCACTGAAGCTTTCTTT. V usage is TRBV9 and J usage is TRBJ1-1; no definite D call. V dropped 4 bases and J dropped 4 bases, with 8 bases sitting between them. Per the germline V gene, CDR1 is SGDLS and CDR2 is YYNGEE. This CDR3 region has 12 residues.

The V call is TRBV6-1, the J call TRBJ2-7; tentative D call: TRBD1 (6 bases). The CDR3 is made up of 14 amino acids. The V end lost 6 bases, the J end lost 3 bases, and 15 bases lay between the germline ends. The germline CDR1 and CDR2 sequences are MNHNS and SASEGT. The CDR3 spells CASRSTGYDYEQYF. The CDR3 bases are TGTGCCAGCAGGTCAACAGGGTACGACTACGAGCAGTACTTC.

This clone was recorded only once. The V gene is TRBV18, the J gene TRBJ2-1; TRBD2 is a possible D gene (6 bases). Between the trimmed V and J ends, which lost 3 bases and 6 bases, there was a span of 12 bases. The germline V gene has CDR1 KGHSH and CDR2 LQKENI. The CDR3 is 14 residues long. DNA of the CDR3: TGTGCCAGCTCACCCCCGACTAGGCTCAATGAGCAGTTCTTC. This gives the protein CASSPPTRLNEQFF.

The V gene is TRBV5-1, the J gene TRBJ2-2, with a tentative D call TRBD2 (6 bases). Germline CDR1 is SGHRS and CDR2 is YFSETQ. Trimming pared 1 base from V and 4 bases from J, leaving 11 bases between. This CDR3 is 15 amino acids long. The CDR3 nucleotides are TGCGCCAGCAGCTTGACTAGCAGATTCACCGGGGAGCTGTTTTTT. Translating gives CASSLTSRFTGELFF.

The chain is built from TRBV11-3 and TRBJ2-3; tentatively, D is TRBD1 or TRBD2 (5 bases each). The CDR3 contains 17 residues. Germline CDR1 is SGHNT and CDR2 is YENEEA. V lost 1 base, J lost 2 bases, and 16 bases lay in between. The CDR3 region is CASSLGYTGANTDTQYF. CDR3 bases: TGTGCCAGCAGCTTAGGATATACCGGGGCCAACACAGATACGCAGTATTTT.

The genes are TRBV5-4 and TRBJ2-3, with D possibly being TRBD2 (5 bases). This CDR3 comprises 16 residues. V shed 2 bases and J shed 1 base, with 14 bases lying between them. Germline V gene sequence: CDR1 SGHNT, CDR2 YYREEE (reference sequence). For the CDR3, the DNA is TGTGCCAGCAGCTTCGGTGGACTGGCGCGCACAGATACGCAGTATTTT. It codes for CASSFGGLARTDTQYF.

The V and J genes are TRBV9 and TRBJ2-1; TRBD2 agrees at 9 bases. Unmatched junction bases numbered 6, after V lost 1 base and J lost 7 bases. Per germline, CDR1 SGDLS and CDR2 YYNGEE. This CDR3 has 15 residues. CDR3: CASSVSSGNWNEQFF. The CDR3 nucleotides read TGTGCCAGCAGCGTATCTAGCGGGAATTGGAATGAGCAGTTCTTC.

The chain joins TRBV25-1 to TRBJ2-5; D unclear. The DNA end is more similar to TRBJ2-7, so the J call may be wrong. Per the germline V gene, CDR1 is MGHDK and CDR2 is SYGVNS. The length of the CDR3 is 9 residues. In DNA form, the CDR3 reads TGTGCCAGCAAATGCGAGCAGTACTTC. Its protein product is CASKCEQYF.

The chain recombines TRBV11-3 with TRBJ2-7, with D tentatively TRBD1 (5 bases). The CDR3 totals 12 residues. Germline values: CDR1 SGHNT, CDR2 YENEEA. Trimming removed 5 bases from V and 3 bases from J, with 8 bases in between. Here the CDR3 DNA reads TGTGCCAGCAGCAGGGGCGTCTACGAGCAGTACGTC. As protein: CASSRGVYEQYV.

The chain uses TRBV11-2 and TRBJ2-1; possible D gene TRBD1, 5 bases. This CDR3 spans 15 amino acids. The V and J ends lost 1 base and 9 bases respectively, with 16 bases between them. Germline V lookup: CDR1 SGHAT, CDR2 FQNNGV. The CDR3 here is CASSLGPTQGFEQFF. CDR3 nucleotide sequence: TGTGCCAGCAGCTTAGGTCCGACCCAGGGTTTTGAGCAGTTCTTC.

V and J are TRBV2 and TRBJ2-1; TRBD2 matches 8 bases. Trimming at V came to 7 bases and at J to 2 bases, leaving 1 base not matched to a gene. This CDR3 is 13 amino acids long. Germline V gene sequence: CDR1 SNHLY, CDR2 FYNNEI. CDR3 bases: TGTGCCAGCAAAGCGGGAGCCTACAATGAGCAGTTCTTC. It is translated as CASKAGAYNEQFF.

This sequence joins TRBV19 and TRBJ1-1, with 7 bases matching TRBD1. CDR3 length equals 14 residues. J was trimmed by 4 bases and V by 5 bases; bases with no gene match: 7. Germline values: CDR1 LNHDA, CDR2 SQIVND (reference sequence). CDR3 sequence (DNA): TGTGCCAGTAGTGTCCGACAGGGAGGCACTGAAGCTTTCTTT. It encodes CASSVRQGGTEAFF.

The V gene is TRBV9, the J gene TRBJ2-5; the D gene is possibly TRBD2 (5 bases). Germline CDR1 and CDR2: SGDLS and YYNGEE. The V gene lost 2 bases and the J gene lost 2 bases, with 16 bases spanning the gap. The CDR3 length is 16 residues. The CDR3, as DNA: TGTGCCAGCAGCGTCTCCCCAAGCGGCGAACAAGAGACCCAGTACTTC. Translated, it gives CASSVSPSGEQETQYF.

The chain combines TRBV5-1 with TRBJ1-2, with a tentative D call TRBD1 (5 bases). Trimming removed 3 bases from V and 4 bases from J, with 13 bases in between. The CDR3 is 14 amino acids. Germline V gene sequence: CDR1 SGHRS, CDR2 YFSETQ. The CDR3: CASSSLGAGYGYTF. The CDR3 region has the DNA TGCGCCAGCAGCTCCTTAGGGGCCGGCTATGGCTACACCTTC.

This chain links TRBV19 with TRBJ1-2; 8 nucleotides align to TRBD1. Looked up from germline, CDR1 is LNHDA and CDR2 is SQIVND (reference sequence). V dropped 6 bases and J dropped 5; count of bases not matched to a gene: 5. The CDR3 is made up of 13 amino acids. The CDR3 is CASSQGAGYGYTF. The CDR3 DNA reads TGTGCCAGTAGCCAGGGGGCAGGGTATGGCTACACCTTC.

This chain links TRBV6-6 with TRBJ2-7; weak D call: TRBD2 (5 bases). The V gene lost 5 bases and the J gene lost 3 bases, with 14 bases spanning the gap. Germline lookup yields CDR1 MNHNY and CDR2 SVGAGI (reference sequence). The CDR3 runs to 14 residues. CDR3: CASSPGLGYYEQYV. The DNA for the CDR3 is TGTGCCAGCAGTCCTGGACTCGGTTACTACGAGCAGTACGTC.

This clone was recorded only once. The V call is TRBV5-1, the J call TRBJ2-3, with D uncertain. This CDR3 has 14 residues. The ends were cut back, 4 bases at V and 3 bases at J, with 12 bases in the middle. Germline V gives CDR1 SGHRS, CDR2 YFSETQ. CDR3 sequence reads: CASSPVSPTDTQYF. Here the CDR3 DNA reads TGCGCCAGCAGCCCGGTGTCGCCGACAGATACGCAGTATTTT.

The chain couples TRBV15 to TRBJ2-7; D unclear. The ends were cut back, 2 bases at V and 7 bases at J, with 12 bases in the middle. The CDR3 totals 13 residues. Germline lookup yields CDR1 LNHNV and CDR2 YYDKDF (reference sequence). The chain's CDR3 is CATSRNGLEEQYF. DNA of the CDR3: TGTGCCACCAGCAGAAATGGCCTGGAGGAGCAGTACTTC.